The 7 T cell receptor beta chains in this list originate from one sample, sequenced in a study of identical twins. TCRdb re-called the 5' RACE reads with MiXCR, one entry per CDR3 protein. The sample holds some 1,600,000 distinct CDR3 sequences, under 35% seen once. Sequencing was done on a sample of cord blood. All receptors derive from a newborn girl in good health.

Notes on this clonotype: A read error is possible here, since a much larger clone lies one base away. The chain couples TRBV29-1 to TRBJ2-3; D is ambiguous. The CDR3 consists of 14 residues. Germline-derived CDR1 and CDR2 are SQVTM and ANQGSEA. The germline V and J ends were trimmed by 3 bases and 0 bases, with 10 bases remaining between them. The CDR3 region is CSVEVRRSTDTQYF. The CDR3 nucleotides read TGCAGCGTTGAGGTGCGGCGTAGCACAGATACGCAGTATTTT.

Note on this clonotype: A much larger clone sits a single nucleotide away, making a read error possible. This rearrangement joins TRBV14 to TRBJ2-7, with D possibly TRBD1 on 6 matching bases. CDR3 length: 13 residues. CDR1 SGHDN and CDR2 FVKESK come from the germline V gene. The CDR3 DNA reads as TGTGCCAACAGCCAACAACAGGGTTTTGAGCAGTACTTC. Its translation: CANSQQQGFEQYF. The full variable domain, with the rest looked up from reference TRBV14 and TRBJ2-7, is EAGVTQFPSHSVIEKGQTVTLRCDPISGHDNLYWYRRVMGKEIKFLLHFVKESKQDESGMPNNRFLAERTGGTYSTLKVQPAELEDSGVYFCANSQQQGFEQYFGPGTRLTVT.

DNA for the CDR3: TGTGCCAGTAGTCGCAGGGAAATATCTGGCTACACCTTC. It translates to CASSRREISGYTF. V is TRBV19 and J is TRBJ1-2, with a possible D match to TRBD1 (5 bases). The CDR3 spans 13 residues. In germline, CDR1 is LNHDA, CDR2 SQIVND (reference sequence). Trimming removed 5 bases from V and 7 bases from J, with 14 bases in between.

This sequence joins TRBV5-1 and TRBJ2-2; a weak D match, TRBD1 (6 bases). Per the germline V gene, CDR1 is SGHRS and CDR2 is YFSETQ. Trimming stripped 2 bases from V and 1 base from J, with 9 bases between. CDR3 length equals 15 residues. The CDR3, as DNA: TGCGCCAGCAGCTTACAGGGAAAGAACACCGGGGAGCTGTTTTTT. This encodes CASSLQGKNTGELFF.

The chain uses TRBV30 and TRBJ2-4; D remains ambiguous. Germline V CDR1 and CDR2: GTSNPN, SVGIG (reference sequence). V gave up 0 bases and J gave up 7 bases, with 7 bases separating them. The CDR3 consists of 12 residues. DNA for the CDR3: TGTGCCTGGAGTGTACTTCCCAACATTCAGTACTTC. It codes for CAWSVLPNIQYF.

The DNA for the CDR3 is TGTGCCAGCAGCCGGACTAGCGGGGGGACCGGGGAGCTGTTTTTT. This translates into CASSRTSGGTGELFF. V is TRBV4-2 and J is TRBJ2-2; 14 nucleotides match TRBD2. V lost 4 bases and J lost 5; bases outside the gene matches: 0. Germline V gene sequence: CDR1 LGHNA, CDR2 YNFKEQ. The CDR3 spans 15 residues.

This clonotype was seen only a few times. J is TRBJ2-3 and V is TRBV2; D possibly corresponds to TRBD2 (5 bases). The CDR3 loop spans 17 amino acids. Germline assignment: CDR1 SNHLY and CDR2 FYNNEI. Between the trimmed V and J ends, which lost 6 bases and 0 bases, there was a span of 19 bases. For the CDR3, the DNA is TGTGCCAGCAGCGCCAGCTTAGCGACGCCTAGCACAGATACGCAGTATTTT. Translation: CASSASLATPSTDTQYF.